The 7 T cell receptor beta chains given below trace back to one sample, sequenced in a study of blood T cells in healthy people across ages. It was with a sample-barcoded 5' primer and a J-beta primer mix that a second PCR of about 6 to 12 cycles was run. Each CDR3 protein is one row after TCRdb ran MiXCR on the 5' RACE reads. The table has 700,000 to 850,000 distinct CDR3 sequences, roughly 50% seen once. Sequencing was carried out using blood. The receptors stem from a man at least 80 years old in good health.

This clonotype was detected only a few times. The rearrangement links TRBV11-2 to TRBJ2-7; 7 bases map to TRBD1. The germline V gene encodes CDR1 SGHAT and CDR2 FQNNGV. CDR3 length: 15 residues. Losses at the gene ends were 5 bases for V and 0 bases for J; bases not matched to a gene: 7. CDR3: CASSPLTGSSYEQYF. CDR3 in DNA: TGTGCCAGCAGCCCCTTGACAGGGAGCTCCTACGAGCAGTACTTC.

CDR3 nucleotide sequence: TGTGCCAGCAGTGTTCTACAGGGTTACACTGAAGCTTTCTTT. This codes for CASSVLQGYTEAFF. This chain links TRBV2 with TRBJ1-1, with D perhaps matching TRBD1 (6 bases). V lost 4 bases and J 3 bases, leaving 12 bases between the germline ends. The germline V gene has CDR1 SNHLY and CDR2 FYNNEI. This CDR3 spans 14 amino acids.

In DNA form, the CDR3 reads TGCAGTGCCCTGACGACTTGGCGAGCGGGAAGGGGTGGGCAAGAGACCCAGTACTTC. Translating it yields CSALTTWRAGRGGQETQYF. The chain couples TRBV20-1 to TRBJ2-5, with TRBD2 matching 7 bases. The CDR3 runs to 19 residues. Germline CDR1 reads DFQATT; CDR2 reads SNEGSKA (reference sequence). The junction had 24 bases not matched to a gene; V was cut back by 6 bases and J by 2 bases.

This clonotype was observed a handful of times. The chain recombines TRBV5-5 with TRBJ2-1; TRBD1 agrees at 8 bases. The trim removed 0 bases at V and 6 bases at J, leaving 11 bases unmatched. CDR1 and CDR2 from the germline V gene are SGHKS and YYEKEE (reference sequence). The CDR3 totals 17 residues. The DNA for the CDR3 is TGTGCCAGCAGCTTGGCCCTTGTGGACAGGGTAGTCAATGAGCAGTTCTTC. It specifies CASSLALVDRVVNEQFF.

This clonotype has a handful of counts. This chain connects TRBV20-1 to TRBJ2-1, with 11 bases identical to TRBD2. Germline trimming cut 6 bases from V and 4 bases from J; bases unmatched to any gene: 8. CDR3 size: 15 residues. Looked up from germline, CDR1 is DFQATT and CDR2 is SNEGSKA (reference sequence). This CDR3 is CSAAGLAGVYNEQFF. The CDR3 DNA is TGCAGTGCCGCCGGACTAGCGGGCGTATACAATGAGCAGTTCTTC.

The table lists this clonotype with a few counts. The V and J genes are TRBV29-1 and TRBJ2-7, with TRBD2 matching 9 bases. V shed 6 bases, J shed 1 base, and the junction held 16 bases outside the gene matches. Germline V lookup: CDR1 SQVTM, CDR2 ANQGSEA. This CDR3 is 17 amino acids long. The CDR3 DNA reads TGCAGCGTCCTAGGGTTTAGCGGGAGAGGGGGTTCCTACGAGCAGTACTTC. It is translated as CSVLGFSGRGGSYEQYF.

The chain carries TRBV12-3 or TRBV12-4 and TRBJ2-7, with 10 bases lining up with TRBD1. The junction had 7 bases not matched to a gene; V was cut back by 5 bases and J by 3 bases. The CDR3 runs to 15 residues. The CDR3 DNA reads as TGTGCCAGCAGTCCGGCCGGGACAGGGGACTACGAGCAGTACTTC. It codes for CASSPAGTGDYEQYF.